The 10 T cell receptor beta chains presented below share a single source sample, sequenced in a study of blood T cell repertoires in COVID-19. TCRdb keeps only in-frame clones here, not all; method: immunoSEQ multiplex PCR. The data contain about 130,000 clones, about 85% of them seen just once; the ten biggest clones take up over 20%. Material for sequencing was peripheral blood. Receptors originate from a woman of 80 years or more with acute or convalescent COVID-19.

The chain carries TRBV28 and TRBJ1-2, with D possibly matching TRBD1 (5 bases). Deletions cut 5 bases from V and 8 bases from J, with 12 bases between. The CDR3 contains 12 residues. CDR1 is MDHEN and CDR2 is SYDVKM in the germline V gene. The CDR3 sequence is CASSQTVLGYTF. Written as DNA, the CDR3 is TGTGCCAGCAGTCAGACAGTTTTGGGCTACACCTTC.

The chain uses TRBV18 and TRBJ2-2; D gene unclear. Germline V gives CDR1 KGHSH, CDR2 LQKENI. There are 14 residues in the CDR3. V lost 2 bases, J lost 0 bases, and 4 bases lay in between. This CDR3 is CASSPVTNTGELFF. The CDR3 DNA follows: TGTGCCAGCTCACCAGTAACGAACACCGGGGAGCTGTTTTTT.

V usage is TRBV5-1 and J usage is TRBJ1-2; 8 nucleotides agree with TRBD1. The CDR3 is 14 amino acids. Germline values: CDR1 SGHRS, CDR2 YFSETQ. With V trimmed by 4 bases and J by 2 bases, 4 bases remained unmatched. DNA of the CDR3: TGCGCCAGCAGCAGTGGACAGGGAAACTATGGCTACACCTTC. Protein: CASSSGQGNYGYTF.

The chain recombines TRBV19 with TRBJ2-3, with TRBD2 as a possible D gene (5 bases). Trimming took 6 bases from V and 2 from J, leaving 12 bases between them. This CDR3 region has 14 residues. CDR1 is LNHDA, CDR2 SQIVND, per germline (reference sequence). CDR3 coding DNA: TGTGCCAGTAGCCCGGACTCCCTCACAGATACGCAGTATTTT. The encoded protein is CASSPDSLTDTQYF.

The chain carries TRBV7-2 and TRBJ1-1, with D tentatively TRBD1 (5 bases). The CDR3 is 11 amino acids. Germline values: CDR1 SGHTA, CDR2 FQGNSA. The germline V and J ends were trimmed by 4 bases and 11 bases, with 11 bases remaining between them. The CDR3: CASSWGGPAFF. DNA of the CDR3: TGTGCCAGCAGCTGGGGGGGTCCGGCTTTCTTT.

This sequence joins TRBV4-2 and TRBJ2-1; 10 bases fit TRBD1. CDR3 length equals 15 residues. J was trimmed by 9 bases and V by 1 base; bases with no gene match: 6. Germline V gene data show CDR1 as LGHNA and CDR2 as YNFKEQ. The CDR3 DNA reads as TGTGCCAGCAGCCAAGCCGGGACAGGGGCTGGTGAGCAGTTCTTC. Encoded protein: CASSQAGTGAGEQFF.

This clone was seen just once. A junction boundary mismatches the germline segment, possibly from a read error. V gene TRBV6-5 combines with J gene TRBJ1-1; a possible D gene is TRBD1 (5 bases). The CDR3 spans 15 residues. Germline lookup yields CDR1 MNHEY and CDR2 SVGAGI. CDR3 nucleotides: TGTGCCAGCAGTTCTAGGGGCCCTTTGAAGACTGAAGCTTTCTTT. As protein: CASSSRGPLKTEAFF.

The chain couples TRBV6-2 or TRBV6-3 to TRBJ1-1, with a weak D call TRBD1 (5 bases). The CDR3 loop spans 15 amino acids. Trimming cost V 7 bases and J 2 bases, with 17 bases left between them. Per the germline V gene, CDR1 is MNHEY and CDR2 is SVGEGT. CDR3 nucleotides: TGTGCCAGCACCCCACGGGGGGATCTTAACACTGAAGCTTTCTTT. It codes for CASTPRGDLNTEAFF.

The V call is TRBV2, the J call TRBJ1-3; D possibly corresponds to TRBD1 (5 bases). CDR1 is SNHLY, CDR2 FYNNEI, per germline. The CDR3 loop spans 14 amino acids. V shed 6 bases and J shed 1 base, with 10 bases lying between them. The CDR3 DNA reads as TGTGCCAGCAGGCCCGGGACTTCTGGAAACACCATATATTTT. As protein: CASRPGTSGNTIYF.

This clone was found once. The gene calls are TRBV18 and TRBJ1-3; the match to TRBD1 covers 9 bases. The length of the CDR3 is 16 residues. Germline V gene data show CDR1 as KGHSH and CDR2 as LQKENI. Trimming cost V 4 bases and J 2 bases; bases outside gene matches: 6. CDR3: CASSLTGGLPGNTIYF. In DNA form, the CDR3 reads TGTGCCAGCTCACTCACAGGGGGCTTGCCTGGAAACACCATATATTTT.